Listed here is a single T cell receptor beta chain. The antigen remains unidentified. Sequencing involved patients with CD8+CD57+ cell expansion previously shown by flow cytometry. These data are taken from a study of CD8+CD57+ T cells in acquired aplastic anemia. General study results and limits: Patients and controls had in common 25 to 35 CD8+ CDR3 sequences.

Profiles of TCR beta VDJ and CDR3 were generated from a genomic DNA template. TCRdb passed the reads through MiXCR, listing each CDR3 protein once. This table has about 58,000 distinct CDR3 sequences, around 57% appearing once. Germline lookup yields CDR1 KGHDR and CDR2 SFDVKD. This CDR3 spans 14 amino acids. The ends were cut back, 0 bases at V and 3 bases at J, with 7 bases in the middle. This TCR derives from a human donor with aplastic anemia. This chain joins TRBV24-1 and TRBJ2-5; D is undetermined. The specimen sequenced was sorted CD4+, CD8+, or CD8+CD57+ T cells (not recorded which) from PBMCs. CDR3 region: CATSDLDSEETQYF. The CDR3 DNA sequence: TGTGCCACCAGTGATTTGGACTCCGAAGAGACCCAGTACTTC.